Each of the 10 T cell receptor beta chains below was sequenced from the same sample in a study of graft-versus-host responses after intestinal transplantation. Clones were sequenced by immunoSEQ multiplex PCR, and TCRdb holds only the in-frame ones, with some missing. This sample yields over 20,000 clones, of which approximately 46% are seen a single time; 0.88% belongs to the top ten. The sample was alloreactive CD4+ T cells from a mixed lymphocyte reaction culture, taken before intestinal transplant. Subset indicated: CFSE-low proliferating T cells sorted from approximately 6-day pre-transplant mixed lymphocyte reaction (GvH or HvG direction). These receptors originate from a human patient who received an intestinal transplant.

The table lists this clone with a few counts. V is TRBV6-1 and J is TRBJ1-6, with TRBD1 as a possible D gene (5 bases). Germline loops: CDR1 MNHNS, CDR2 SASEGT. The CDR3 runs to 15 residues. V shed 3 bases and J shed 6 bases, with 12 bases lying between them. CDR3: CASSELRQLNSPLHF. In nucleotides, the CDR3 is TGTGCCAGCAGTGAGCTGAGACAGCTTAATTCACCCCTCCACTTT.

The chain carries TRBV19 and TRBJ2-7; tentatively, D is TRBD1 (5 bases). The CDR3 runs to 15 residues. Germline V gene data show CDR1 as LNHDA and CDR2 as SQIVND (reference sequence). V was cut by 3 bases and J by 0 bases, with 12 bases left in between. CDR3 protein: CASSIGAANSYEQYF. CDR3 sequence (DNA): TGTGCCAGTAGTATTGGGGCAGCCAACTCCTACGAGCAGTACTTC. Supplemented by reference TRBV19 and TRBJ2-7, the full variable domain reads DGGITQSPKYLFRKEGQNVTLSCEQNLNHDAMYWYRQDPGQGLRLIYYSQIVNDFQKGDIAEGYSVSREKKESFPLTVTSAQKNPTAFYLCASSIGAANSYEQYFGPGTRLTVT.

This clone was detected once. The genes are TRBV19 and TRBJ2-1; D gene ambiguous. The CDR3 spans 13 residues. The V end lost 2 bases, the J end lost 4 bases, and 6 bases lay between the germline ends. Germline V gene sequence: CDR1 LNHDA, CDR2 SQIVND (reference sequence). DNA for the CDR3: TGTGCCAGTAGTATATCCAGATACAATGAGCAGTTCTTC. This codes for CASSISRYNEQFF. The full variable domain, completed using reference TRBV19 and TRBJ2-1, is DGGITQSPKYLFRKEGQNVTLSCEQNLNHDAMYWYRQDPGQGLRLIYYSQIVNDFQKGDIAEGYSVSREKKESFPLTVTSAQKNPTAFYLCASSISRYNEQFFGPGTRLTVL.

This clone was counted a few times. The rearrangement joins TRBV5-4 to TRBJ2-5; 7 nucleotides line up with TRBD2. CDR1 and CDR2 (germline): SGHNT, YYREEE (reference sequence). V trimming: 0 bases; J trimming: 2 bases; junction bases outside the gene matches: 4. This CDR3 is 15 amino acids long. The CDR3 here is CASSLGSSGQETQYF. The CDR3 DNA reads as TGTGCCAGCAGCTTGGGGAGTAGCGGGCAAGAGACCCAGTACTTC.

The chain joins TRBV6-5 to TRBJ1-1; perhaps TRBD1 as D (6 bases). Trimming shortened V by 6 bases and J by 4 bases, and 12 bases separated the two germline ends. The CDR3 has 13 amino acids. Germline V gene sequence: CDR1 MNHEY, CDR2 SVGAGI. The CDR3 is CASRAGVGTEAFF. The CDR3 nucleotides read TGTGCCAGCAGAGCAGGGGTTGGCACTGAAGCTTTCTTT.

The V gene is TRBV11-3, the J gene TRBJ2-1; 9 positions agree with TRBD2. CDR1 and CDR2 (germline): SGHNT, YENEEA. The CDR3 has 14 residues. J lost 10 bases, V lost 1 base, and 5 bases had no gene match. This CDR3 reads CASSLGGGADEQFF. The CDR3, as DNA: TGTGCCAGCAGCTTAGGCGGGGGGGCCGACGAGCAGTTCTTC.

V and J are TRBV19 and TRBJ2-6; 8 bases align to TRBD1. V was clipped by 7 bases and J by 2 bases; unmatched bases: 7. The CDR3 consists of 16 residues. Per germline, CDR1 LNHDA and CDR2 SQIVND (reference sequence). The CDR3 loop is CASTRTGLTGANVLTF. The CDR3 DNA reads TGTGCCAGTACCCGGACAGGGCTAACTGGGGCCAACGTCCTGACTTTC.

The chain has TRBV6-6 and TRBJ2-7; D might be TRBD2 (6 bases). This CDR3 is built from 15 residues. The V end lost 7 bases, the J end lost 3 bases, and 19 bases lay between the germline ends. Germline loops: CDR1 MNHNY, CDR2 SVGAGI (reference sequence). CDR3 in DNA: TGTGCCAGCACCCCCAGTGGGTCGGAGGGCTACGAGCAGTACTTC. It translates to CASTPSGSEGYEQYF.

This chain connects TRBV4-2 to TRBJ2-5, with a weak D call TRBD2 (5 bases). V was trimmed by 1 base and J by 4 bases, leaving 16 bases between them. Germline values: CDR1 LGHNA, CDR2 YNFKEQ. The CDR3 length is 16 residues. The CDR3 nucleotides read TGTGCCAGCAGCCAAGCGTCAGCGGCCACCGGAGAGACCCAGTACTTC. Translation: CASSQASAATGETQYF.

This chain connects TRBV27 to TRBJ1-6; 7 nucleotides line up with TRBD1. The CDR3 extends over 15 amino acids. From germline, CDR1 is MNHEY and CDR2 SMNVEV (reference sequence). With 3 bases clipped from V and 7 bases from J, the junction kept 6 bases outside the gene matches. CDR3 region: CASSFDRDPNSPLHF. As DNA, the CDR3 is TGTGCCAGCAGTTTCGACAGGGACCCGAATTCACCCCTCCACTTT.